This section outlines one T cell receptor beta chain sequence together with its context. The data originate from a study of OX40 agonist ivuxolimab in advanced cancers. The method was immunoSEQ multiplex PCR; TCRdb's version includes in-frame clones alone and lacks a portion of them. This table holds about 21,000 clones, roughly four fifths found once. Germline V gene sequence: CDR1 SGHDT, CDR2 YYEEEE. The CDR3 contains 13 residues. With 0 bases removed from V and 3 bases from J, the gap between germline ends came to 1 base. The sample here was CD4+ or CD8+ T cells sorted from blood, taken in a trial of the OX40 agonist ivuxolimab. This TCR was recovered from an adult with an advanced solid tumor such as melanoma, head and neck, liver or kidney cancer. The chain employs TRBV5-6 and TRBJ2-6, with D unresolved. The CDR3 reads CASSLVGANVLTF. The CDR3 bases are TGTGCCAGCAGCTTGGTTGGGGCCAACGTCCTGACTTTC.